The rows below give T cell receptor beta chains drawn from one sample of a study of Ad26.COV2.S vaccination and SARS-CoV-2 variants. Profiled with immunoSEQ multiplex PCR; TCRdb holds only in-frame clones, not every one. The sample shows 440,000 or so clones, about nine tenths of them seen only once. Specimen: peripheral blood, collected in a trial of Ad26.COV2.S vaccine versus placebo. These receptor sequences come from a person between 18 and 65 years old who received the Ad26.COV2.S COVID-19 vaccine or a placebo. Each CDR3 is given with its conserved first and last residue. The order of the fields is V gene, J gene, CDR3 length, clone size, D gene, CDR3 protein, CDR3 DNA. The D gene is left open where the match is weak. Clone size is given for some rows only: seen once, a few or many times, or a class if the clone is expanded.

V gene: TRBV15
J gene: TRBJ2-5
CDR3 length: 15
clone size: .
D gene: .
CDR3 protein: CATSRDRGEQETQYF
CDR3 DNA: TGTGCCACCAGCAGAGATCGGGGAGAGCAAGAGACCCAGTACTTC

V gene: TRBV10-3
J gene: TRBJ2-3
CDR3 length: 14
clone size: .
D gene: TRBD2
CDR3 protein: CAISTSGGADTQYF
CDR3 DNA: TGTGCCATCAGTACTAGCGGAGGGGCAGATACGCAGTATTTT

V gene: TRBV3-1/TRBV3-2
J gene: TRBJ2-1
CDR3 length: 13
clone size: .
D gene: TRBD2
CDR3 protein: CASSLQGLGEQFF
CDR3 DNA: TGTGCCAGCAGCTTACAAGGACTAGGAGAGCAGTTCTTC

V gene: TRBV10-2
J gene: TRBJ1-2
CDR3 length: 11
clone size: once
D gene: .
CDR3 protein: CASRGPYGYTF
CDR3 DNA: TGCGCCAGCAGAGGACCGTATGGCTACACCTTC

V gene: TRBV25-1
J gene: TRBJ1-4
CDR3 length: 16
clone size: .
D gene: .
CDR3 protein: CASSGNPRDWNEKLFF
CDR3 DNA: TGTGCCAGCAGTGGAAACCCCCGGGACTGGAATGAAAAACTGTTTTTT

V gene: TRBV27
J gene: TRBJ2-5
CDR3 length: 13
clone size: .
D gene: .
CDR3 protein: CASSRAGQETQYF
CDR3 DNA: TGTGCCAGCAGTCGCGCCGGGCAAGAGACCCAGTACTTC

V gene: TRBV11-3
J gene: TRBJ2-7
CDR3 length: 15
clone size: .
D gene: .
CDR3 protein: CASSVGPTGPYEQYF
CDR3 DNA: TGTGCCAGCAGCGTCGGACCGACAGGACCCTACGAGCAGTACTTC

V gene: TRBV7-8
J gene: TRBJ1-1
CDR3 length: 16
clone size: .
D gene: .
CDR3 protein: CASSLATPPKNTEAFF
CDR3 DNA: TGTGCCAGCAGCTTAGCGACTCCTCCCAAGAACACTGAAGCTTTCTTT

V gene: TRBV4-1
J gene: TRBJ1-6
CDR3 length: 12
clone size: .
D gene: .
CDR3 protein: CASSLSGGSLHF
CDR3 DNA: TGCGCCAGCAGCCTTTCGGGAGGTTCCCTCCACTTT

V gene: TRBV18
J gene: TRBJ1-1
CDR3 length: 14
clone size: .
D gene: .
CDR3 protein: CASSPGVGGAEAFF
CDR3 DNA: TGTGCCAGCTCACCCGGGGTCGGTGGCGCTGAAGCTTTCTTT

V gene: TRBV14
J gene: TRBJ1-1
CDR3 length: 13
clone size: once
D gene: .
CDR3 protein: CASSQDRDTEAFF
CDR3 DNA: TGTGCCAGCAGCCAAGATCGGGACACTGAAGCTTTCTTT

V gene: TRBV12-3/TRBV12-4
J gene: TRBJ1-2
CDR3 length: 11
clone size: .
D gene: TRBD1
CDR3 protein: CASSLTGGYTF
CDR3 DNA: TGTGCCAGCAGTTTGACAGGGGGCTACACCTTC

V gene: TRBV7-8
J gene: TRBJ2-1
CDR3 length: 16
clone size: .
D gene: TRBD2
CDR3 protein: CASSFPTSGRSNEQFF
CDR3 DNA: TGTGCCAGCAGCTTCCCGACTAGCGGGAGAAGCAATGAGCAGTTCTTC

V gene: TRBV28
J gene: TRBJ2-5
CDR3 length: 14
clone size: .
D gene: .
CDR3 protein: CASSLGVREETQYF
CDR3 DNA: TGTGCCAGCAGTTTGGGGGTAAGGGAAGAGACCCAGTACTTC

V gene: TRBV6-6
J gene: TRBJ1-5
CDR3 length: 16
clone size: .
D gene: .
CDR3 protein: CASSYTRGTSNQPQHF
CDR3 DNA: TGTGCCAGCAGTTACACCCGGGGGACAAGCAATCAGCCCCAGCATTTT

V gene: TRBV5-4
J gene: TRBJ2-3
CDR3 length: 16
clone size: .
D gene: TRBD2
CDR3 protein: CASSLGASGSTDTQYF
CDR3 DNA: TGTGCCAGCAGCTTGGGGGCTAGCGGTAGCACAGATACGCAGTATTTT

V gene: TRBV5-6
J gene: TRBJ2-7
CDR3 length: 15
clone size: .
D gene: .
CDR3 protein: CASSSGQRSSYEQYF
CDR3 DNA: TGTGCCAGCAGCTCAGGACAGCGATCCTCCTACGAGCAGTACTTC

V gene: TRBV15
J gene: TRBJ2-2
CDR3 length: 17
clone size: once
D gene: .
CDR3 protein: CATSRVDVRVHTGELFF
CDR3 DNA: TGTGCCACCAGCAGAGTAGACGTCAGGGTCCACACCGGGGAGCTGTTTTTT

V gene: TRBV4-3
J gene: TRBJ2-3
CDR3 length: 16
clone size: .
D gene: .
CDR3 protein: CASSQEAGASTDTQYF
CDR3 DNA: TGCGCCAGCAGCCAAGAGGCCGGGGCCAGCACAGATACGCAGTATTTT

V gene: TRBV27
J gene: TRBJ2-1
CDR3 length: 14
clone size: .
D gene: .
CDR3 protein: CASRSTSRGHEQFF
CDR3 DNA: TGTGCCAGCAGATCTACTAGCAGGGGACATGAGCAGTTCTTC

V gene: TRBV7-9
J gene: TRBJ2-2
CDR3 length: 14
clone size: .
D gene: .
CDR3 protein: CAGSFYDRPGELFF
CDR3 DNA: TGTGCCGGCAGCTTTTACGACCGACCCGGGGAGCTGTTTTTT

V gene: TRBV27
J gene: TRBJ2-7
CDR3 length: 16
clone size: .
D gene: TRBD2
CDR3 protein: CASSGTLAGFTYEQYF
CDR3 DNA: TGTGCCAGCAGTGGCACACTAGCGGGGTTTACCTACGAGCAGTACTTC

V gene: TRBV6-5
J gene: TRBJ1-1
CDR3 length: 11
clone size: .
D gene: TRBD1
CDR3 protein: CASIRGTEAFF
CDR3 DNA: TGTGCCAGTATCAGGGGGACTGAAGCTTTCTTT

V gene: TRBV9
J gene: TRBJ2-7
CDR3 length: 15
clone size: .
D gene: TRBD1
CDR3 protein: CASSPGTGFLYEQYF
CDR3 DNA: TGTGCCAGCAGCCCGGGGACAGGGTTCCTCTACGAGCAGTACTTC

V gene: TRBV4-1
J gene: TRBJ1-6
CDR3 length: 16
clone size: medium-sized
D gene: TRBD1
CDR3 protein: CASSPWDRNYNSPLHF
CDR3 DNA: TGCGCCAGCAGCCCCTGGGACAGAAACTATAATTCACCCCTCCACTTT

V gene: TRBV29-1
J gene: TRBJ2-7
CDR3 length: 18
clone size: .
D gene: TRBD1
CDR3 protein: CSVEVGIGVGDREFEQYF
CDR3 DNA: TGCAGCGTTGAAGTTGGTATCGGAGTAGGGGACAGGGAATTTGAGCAGTACTTC

V gene: TRBV6-6
J gene: TRBJ1-1
CDR3 length: 14
clone size: .
D gene: .
CDR3 protein: CASSSGGLNTEAFF
CDR3 DNA: TGTGCCAGCAGTTCGGGCGGACTGAACACTGAAGCTTTCTTT

V gene: TRBV7-9
J gene: TRBJ2-3
CDR3 length: 15
clone size: .
D gene: TRBD2
CDR3 protein: CASSPSGSSTDTQYF
CDR3 DNA: TGTGCCAGCAGCCCTAGCGGGAGTAGCACAGATACGCAGTATTTT

V gene: TRBV27
J gene: TRBJ2-7
CDR3 length: 14
clone size: .
D gene: TRBD1
CDR3 protein: CASRAGTGVGEQYF
CDR3 DNA: TGTGCCAGCAGAGCCGGGACAGGGGTAGGGGAGCAGTACTTC

V gene: TRBV6-5
J gene: TRBJ2-5
CDR3 length: 12
clone size: .
D gene: TRBD2
CDR3 protein: CVSGRSQETQYF
CDR3 DNA: TGTGTTAGCGGGAGGTCACAAGAGACCCAGTACTTC

V gene: TRBV15
J gene: TRBJ2-7
CDR3 length: 16
clone size: .
D gene: TRBD2
CDR3 protein: CATSSSSGSISYEQYF
CDR3 DNA: TGTGCCACCAGCAGCTCTAGCGGGAGTATCTCCTACGAGCAGTACTTC

V gene: TRBV7-9
J gene: TRBJ2-7
CDR3 length: 14
clone size: .
D gene: TRBD2
CDR3 protein: CASSSLAGSYEQYF
CDR3 DNA: TGTGCCAGCAGCTCCCTAGCGGGCAGCTACGAGCAGTACTTC

V gene: TRBV4-3
J gene: TRBJ1-1
CDR3 length: 13
clone size: .
D gene: .
CDR3 protein: CASSRVRTTEAFF
CDR3 DNA: TGCGCCAGCAGCCGAGTAAGGACCACTGAAGCTTTCTTT

V gene: TRBV5-6
J gene: TRBJ2-7
CDR3 length: 14
clone size: .
D gene: TRBD2
CDR3 protein: CASSLVTSRHEQYF
CDR3 DNA: TGTGCCAGCAGCTTGGTGACTAGCAGGCACGAGCAGTACTTC

V gene: TRBV9
J gene: TRBJ1-1
CDR3 length: 14
clone size: .
D gene: .
CDR3 protein: CASSASDGGTEAFF
CDR3 DNA: TGTGCCAGCAGCGCGTCGGACGGAGGGACTGAAGCTTTCTTT

V gene: TRBV7-8
J gene: TRBJ2-7
CDR3 length: 16
clone size: .
D gene: TRBD2
CDR3 protein: CASSSLGLAESYEQYF
CDR3 DNA: TGTGCCAGCAGCTCCCTGGGCCTAGCGGAATCCTACGAGCAGTACTTC

V gene: TRBV2
J gene: TRBJ2-2
CDR3 length: 15
clone size: .
D gene: TRBD1
CDR3 protein: CASSQSGTGGGELFF
CDR3 DNA: TGTGCCAGCAGCCAATCCGGGACAGGGGGTGGGGAGCTGTTTTTT

V gene: TRBV19
J gene: TRBJ1-1
CDR3 length: 14
clone size: .
D gene: .
CDR3 protein: CASSLSGGITEAFF
CDR3 DNA: TGTGCCAGTAGTCTAAGTGGGGGGATCACTGAAGCTTTCTTT

V gene: TRBV29-1
J gene: TRBJ2-7
CDR3 length: 13
clone size: .
D gene: TRBD2
CDR3 protein: CSVAAGGSGEQYF
CDR3 DNA: TGCAGCGTTGCCGCGGGAGGGTCGGGTGAGCAGTACTTC

V gene: TRBV2
J gene: TRBJ1-6
CDR3 length: 12
clone size: .
D gene: TRBD1
CDR3 protein: CAAYDRDSPLHF
CDR3 DNA: TGTGCCGCGTACGACAGGGATTCACCCCTCCACTTT

V gene: TRBV3-1/TRBV3-2
J gene: TRBJ2-7
CDR3 length: 15
clone size: .
D gene: TRBD2
CDR3 protein: CASSPGLAGAYEQYF
CDR3 DNA: TGTGCCAGCAGCCCGGGACTAGCGGGGGCCTACGAGCAGTACTTC

V gene: TRBV28
J gene: TRBJ1-2
CDR3 length: 19
clone size: .
D gene: TRBD1
CDR3 protein: CASSFSGTGKKALQNGYTF
CDR3 DNA: TGTGCCAGCAGTTTCTCCGGGACAGGGAAAAAAGCCCTCCAAAATGGCTACACCTTC

V gene: TRBV5-6
J gene: TRBJ1-6
CDR3 length: 14
clone size: few
D gene: TRBD1
CDR3 protein: CASSLQGYGSPLHF
CDR3 DNA: TGTGCCAGCAGCTTACAGGGGTACGGTTCACCCCTCCACTTT

V gene: TRBV19
J gene: TRBJ1-2
CDR3 length: 15
clone size: .
D gene: .
CDR3 protein: CASSTTSGSYYGYTF
CDR3 DNA: TGTGCCAGTAGTACAACCAGCGGATCTTACTATGGCTACACCTTC

V gene: TRBV6-5
J gene: TRBJ2-1
CDR3 length: 14
clone size: .
D gene: .
CDR3 protein: CASSYSRDYNEQFF
CDR3 DNA: TGTGCCAGCAGTTACTCTAGGGATTACAATGAGCAGTTCTTC

V gene: TRBV6-2/TRBV6-3
J gene: TRBJ2-1
CDR3 length: 14
clone size: .
D gene: .
CDR3 protein: CASSRWGPYNEQFF
CDR3 DNA: TGTGCCAGCAGTCGATGGGGCCCCTACAATGAGCAGTTCTTC

V gene: TRBV5-1
J gene: TRBJ2-1
CDR3 length: 12
clone size: few
D gene: TRBD2
CDR3 protein: CASSPGRGEQFF
CDR3 DNA: TGCGCCAGCAGCCCCGGGAGGGGTGAGCAGTTCTTC

V gene: TRBV7-9
J gene: TRBJ2-1
CDR3 length: 16
clone size: .
D gene: TRBD1
CDR3 protein: CASSPPTGGENNEQFF
CDR3 DNA: TGTGCCAGCAGCCCCCCGACAGGGGGCGAAAACAATGAGCAGTTCTTC

V gene: TRBV3-1/TRBV3-2
J gene: TRBJ2-1
CDR3 length: 17
clone size: .
D gene: TRBD2
CDR3 protein: CASSPLLAGGPGNEQFF
CDR3 DNA: TGTGCCAGCAGCCCCCTACTAGCGGGAGGGCCGGGTAATGAGCAGTTCTTC

V gene: TRBV7-8
J gene: TRBJ1-4
CDR3 length: 15
clone size: .
D gene: TRBD1
CDR3 protein: CASSLVTGAGEKLFF
CDR3 DNA: TGTGCCAGCAGCCTGGTGACAGGGGCGGGAGAAAAACTGTTTTTT